A few counts support the clone carrying this T cell receptor (beta chain). Its antigen is not identified. The sample originates from a study of T cells in Graves' hyperthyroidism and ophthalmopathy. Findings and caveats of the study: Most expanded thyroid clonotypes above 0.001 recurred in blood.

Template material for amplifying TCR beta CDR3 regions consisted of RNA transcripts. RT-PCR in the first round (using the HTBI primer set) targeted the TCR CDR3. TCRdb reanalysed the multiplex PCR reads using MiXCR and keeps one entry per CDR3 protein. This repertoire shows approximately 710,000 distinct CDR3 sequences, about 18% found once; its top ten account for 15% to 17%. V was clipped by 10 bases and J by 9 bases; unmatched bases: 19. The germline gives CDR1 MNHEY, CDR2 SVGEGT. This CDR3 has 16 residues. The rearrangement links TRBV6-2 or TRBV6-3 to TRBJ2-1, with TRBD1 identical over 9 bases. Sequencing used blood. The source of this sequence is a man over 45 with Graves' hyperthyroidism. DNA for the CDR3: TGTGCCACCCGACCACTACCGGGACAGGGACACGGTGAGCAGTTCTTC. It codes for CATRPLPGQGHGEQFF.